This TCR beta chain was recovered during a study of shared T cell receptors in the human thymus. Profiled with immunoSEQ multiplex PCR; TCRdb holds only in-frame clones, not every one. Among approximately 68,000 clones, around 96% were seen once, and the ten largest hold about 0.033%. The sample was thymocytes. The sequence derives from a human donor.

The CDR3, as DNA: TGTGCCAGCAGACCCCACAGGAGGGGGACTGAAGCTTTCTTT. It codes for CASRPHRRGTEAFF. The chain links TRBV25-1 to TRBJ1-1; D is possibly TRBD1 (6 bases). CDR1 and CDR2 from the germline V gene are MGHDK and SYGVNS. This CDR3 region has 14 residues. V lost 6 bases to trimming and J lost 5 bases, with 16 bases between them.